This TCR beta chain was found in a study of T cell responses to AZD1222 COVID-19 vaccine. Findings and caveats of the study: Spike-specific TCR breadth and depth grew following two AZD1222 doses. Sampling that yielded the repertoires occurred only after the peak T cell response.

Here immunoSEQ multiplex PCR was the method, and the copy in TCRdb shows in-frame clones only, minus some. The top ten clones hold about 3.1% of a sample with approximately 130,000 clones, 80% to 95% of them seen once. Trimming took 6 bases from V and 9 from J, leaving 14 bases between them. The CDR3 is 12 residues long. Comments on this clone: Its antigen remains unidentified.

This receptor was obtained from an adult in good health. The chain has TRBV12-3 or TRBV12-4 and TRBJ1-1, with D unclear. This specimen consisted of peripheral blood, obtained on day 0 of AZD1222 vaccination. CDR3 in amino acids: CASRGNLPQAFF. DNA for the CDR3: TGTGCCAGCAGGGGCAATCTCCCTCAAGCTTTCTTT.